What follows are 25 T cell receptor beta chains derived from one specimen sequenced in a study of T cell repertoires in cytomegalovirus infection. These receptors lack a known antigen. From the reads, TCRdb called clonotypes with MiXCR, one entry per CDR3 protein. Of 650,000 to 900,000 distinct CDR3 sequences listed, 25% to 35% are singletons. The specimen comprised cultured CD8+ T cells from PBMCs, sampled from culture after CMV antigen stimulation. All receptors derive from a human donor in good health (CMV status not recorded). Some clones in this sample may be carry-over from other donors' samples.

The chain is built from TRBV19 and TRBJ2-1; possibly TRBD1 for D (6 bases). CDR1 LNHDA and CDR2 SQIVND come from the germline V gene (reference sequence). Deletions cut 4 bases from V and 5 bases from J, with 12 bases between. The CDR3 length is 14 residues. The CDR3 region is CASSSYRDNNEQFF. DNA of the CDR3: TGTGCCAGTAGTAGTTACCGGGACAACAATGAGCAGTTCTTC.

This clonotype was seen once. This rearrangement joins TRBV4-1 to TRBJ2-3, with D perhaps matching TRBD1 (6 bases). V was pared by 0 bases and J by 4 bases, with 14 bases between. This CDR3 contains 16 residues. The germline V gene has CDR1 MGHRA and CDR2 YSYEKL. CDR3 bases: TGCGCCAGCAGCCAAGAGGGTCAGGGGATTGCAGATACGCAGTATTTT. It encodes CASSQEGQGIADTQYF.

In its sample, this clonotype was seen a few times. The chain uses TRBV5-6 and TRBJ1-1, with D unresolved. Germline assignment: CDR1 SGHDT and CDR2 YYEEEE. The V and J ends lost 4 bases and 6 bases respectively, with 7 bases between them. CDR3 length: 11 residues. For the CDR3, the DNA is TGTGCCAGCAGCATAGAAGCTGAAGCTTTCTTT. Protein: CASSIEAEAFF. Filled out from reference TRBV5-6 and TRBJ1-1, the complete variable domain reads DAGVTQSPTHLIKTRGQQVTLRCSPKSGHDTVSWYQQALGQGPQFIFQYYEEEERQRGNFPDRFSGHQFPNYSSELNVNALLLGDSALYLCASSIEAEAFFGQGTRLTVV.

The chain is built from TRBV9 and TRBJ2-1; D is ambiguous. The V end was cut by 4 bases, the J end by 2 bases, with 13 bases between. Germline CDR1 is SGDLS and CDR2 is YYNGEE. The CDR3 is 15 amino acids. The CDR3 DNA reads TGTGCCAGCAGCCCCCGGAGCCTCCCCTACAATGAGCAGTTCTTC. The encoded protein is CASSPRSLPYNEQFF.

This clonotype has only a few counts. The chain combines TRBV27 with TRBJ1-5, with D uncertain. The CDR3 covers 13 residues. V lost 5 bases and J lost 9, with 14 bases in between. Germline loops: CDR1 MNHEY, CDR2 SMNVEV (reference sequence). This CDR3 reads CASSISPYSPQHF. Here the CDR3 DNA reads TGTGCCAGCAGTATTTCCCCTTATTCGCCCCAGCATTTT.

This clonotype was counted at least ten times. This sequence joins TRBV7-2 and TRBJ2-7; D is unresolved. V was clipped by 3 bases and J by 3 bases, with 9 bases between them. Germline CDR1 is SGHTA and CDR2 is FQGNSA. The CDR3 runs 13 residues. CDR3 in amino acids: CASSFDWGYEQYV. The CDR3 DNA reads TGTGCCAGCAGCTTTGACTGGGGCTACGAGCAGTACGTC.

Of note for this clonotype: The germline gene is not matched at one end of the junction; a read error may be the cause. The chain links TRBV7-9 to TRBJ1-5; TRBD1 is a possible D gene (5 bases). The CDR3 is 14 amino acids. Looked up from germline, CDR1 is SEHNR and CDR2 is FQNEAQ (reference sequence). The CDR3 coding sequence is TGTGCCAGCAGCTTTGCGGGGGGGAATCAGTCCCAGCATTTT. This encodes CASSFAGGNQSQHF.

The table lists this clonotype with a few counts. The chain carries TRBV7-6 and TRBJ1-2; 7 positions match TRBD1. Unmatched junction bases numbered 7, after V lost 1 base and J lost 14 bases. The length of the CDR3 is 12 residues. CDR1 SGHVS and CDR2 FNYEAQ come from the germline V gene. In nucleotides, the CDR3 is TGTGCCAGCAGCTTAGGCGACAGGGAAAAAACCTTC. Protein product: CASSLGDREKTF. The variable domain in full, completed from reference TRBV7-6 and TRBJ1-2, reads GAGVSQSPRYKVTKRGQDVALRCDPISGHVSLYWYRQALGQGPEFLTYFNYEAQQDKSGLPNDRFSAERPEGSISTLTIQRTEQRDSAMYRCASSLGDREKTFGSGTRLTVV.

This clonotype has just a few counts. CDR3 DNA: TGTGCCAGCAGACGGAACCCAGGGGGCACTGAAGCTTTCTTT. Translated, it gives CASRRNPGGTEAFF. The genes are TRBV6-2 or TRBV6-3 and TRBJ1-1; the match to TRBD1 covers 7 bases. Germline CDR1 and CDR2: MNHEY and SVGEGT. The CDR3 spans 14 residues. Trimming removed 6 bases from V and 4 bases from J; junction bases left unmatched: 8.

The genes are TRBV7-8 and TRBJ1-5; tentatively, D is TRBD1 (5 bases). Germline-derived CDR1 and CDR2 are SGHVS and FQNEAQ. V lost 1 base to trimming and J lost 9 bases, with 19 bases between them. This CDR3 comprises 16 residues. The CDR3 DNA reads TGTGCCAGCAGCTTAGAGAATCACCAGGCCGGGGGGCCCCAGCATTTT. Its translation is CASSLENHQAGGPQHF.

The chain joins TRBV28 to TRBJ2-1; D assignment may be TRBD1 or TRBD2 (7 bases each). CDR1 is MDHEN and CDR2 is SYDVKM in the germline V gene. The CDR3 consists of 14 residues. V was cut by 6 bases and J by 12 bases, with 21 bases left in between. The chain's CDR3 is CASSPVAGGEVQFF. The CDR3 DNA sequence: TGTGCCAGCAGCCCCGTGGCAGGGGGGGAGGTGCAGTTCTTC.

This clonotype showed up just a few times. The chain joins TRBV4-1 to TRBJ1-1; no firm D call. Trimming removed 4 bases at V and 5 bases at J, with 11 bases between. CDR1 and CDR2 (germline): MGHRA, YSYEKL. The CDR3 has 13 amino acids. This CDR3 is CASSPSVVTEAFF. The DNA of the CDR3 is TGCGCCAGCAGCCCAAGTGTGGTTACTGAAGCTTTCTTT.

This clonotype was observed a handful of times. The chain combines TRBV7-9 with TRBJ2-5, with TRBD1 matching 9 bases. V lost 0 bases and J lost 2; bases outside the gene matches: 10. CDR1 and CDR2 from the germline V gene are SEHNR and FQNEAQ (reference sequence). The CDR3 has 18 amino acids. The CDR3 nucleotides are TGTGCCAGCAGCTTAGCTCGAAGGGACAGGGAGAAACAAGAGACCCAGTACTTC. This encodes CASSLARRDREKQETQYF.

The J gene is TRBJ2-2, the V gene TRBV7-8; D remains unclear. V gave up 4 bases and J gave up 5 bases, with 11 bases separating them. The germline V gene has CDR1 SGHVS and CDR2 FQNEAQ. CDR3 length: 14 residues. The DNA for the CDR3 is TGTGCCAGCAGCTATAAGCGTCGTACCGGGGAGCTGTTTTTT. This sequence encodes CASSYKRRTGELFF. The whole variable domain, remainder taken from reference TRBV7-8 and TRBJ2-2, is GAGVSQSPRYKVAKRGQDVALRCDPISGHVSLFWYQQALGQGPEFLTYFQNEAQLDKSGLPSDRFFAERPEGSVSTLKIQRTQQEDSAVYLCASSYKRRTGELFFGEGSRLTVL.

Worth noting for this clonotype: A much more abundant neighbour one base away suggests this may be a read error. The CDR3, as DNA: TGTGCCAGCAGCCCCTACGCCTACAATGAGCAGTTCTTC. Amino acids: CASSPYAYNEQFF. This chain links TRBV6-2 or TRBV6-3 with TRBJ2-1; D gene unclear. The CDR3 is 13 residues long. CDR1 MNHEY and CDR2 SVGEGT come from the germline V gene. Trimming left V 6 bases short and J 2 bases short, with 8 bases between.

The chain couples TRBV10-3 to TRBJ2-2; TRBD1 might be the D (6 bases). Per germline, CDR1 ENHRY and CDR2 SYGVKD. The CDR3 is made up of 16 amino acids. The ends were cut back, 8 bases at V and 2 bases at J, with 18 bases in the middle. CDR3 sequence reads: CAIGRVGAVNTGELFF. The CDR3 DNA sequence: TGTGCCATCGGCAGGGTGGGGGCGGTTAACACCGGGGAGCTGTTTTTT.

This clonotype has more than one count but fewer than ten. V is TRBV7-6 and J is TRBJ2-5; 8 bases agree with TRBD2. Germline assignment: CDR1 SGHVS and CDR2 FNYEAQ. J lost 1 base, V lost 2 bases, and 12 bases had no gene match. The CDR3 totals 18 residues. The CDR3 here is CASSLNGGASLVQETQYF. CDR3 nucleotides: TGTGCCAGCAGCTTAAACGGGGGGGCCTCTTTAGTCCAAGAGACCCAGTACTTC.

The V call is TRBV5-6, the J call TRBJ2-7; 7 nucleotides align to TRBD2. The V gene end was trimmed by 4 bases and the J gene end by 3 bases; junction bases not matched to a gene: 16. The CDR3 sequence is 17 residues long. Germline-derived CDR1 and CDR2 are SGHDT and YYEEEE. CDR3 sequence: CASSPGIAGLRSYEQYV. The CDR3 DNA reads TGTGCCAGCAGCCCGGGGATAGCGGGCCTTAGGAGCTACGAGCAGTACGTC.

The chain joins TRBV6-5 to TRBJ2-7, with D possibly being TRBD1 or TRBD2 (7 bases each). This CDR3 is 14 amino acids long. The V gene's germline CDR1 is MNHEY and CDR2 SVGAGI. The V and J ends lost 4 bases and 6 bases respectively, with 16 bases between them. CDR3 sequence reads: CASSSGGGPGEQYF. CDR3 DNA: TGTGCCAGCAGTTCAGGGGGGGGGCCTGGCGAGCAGTACTTC.

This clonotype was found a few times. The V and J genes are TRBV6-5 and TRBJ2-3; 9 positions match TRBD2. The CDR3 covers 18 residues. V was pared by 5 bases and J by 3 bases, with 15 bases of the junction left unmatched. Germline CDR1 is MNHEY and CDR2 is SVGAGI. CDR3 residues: CASSEGTSGLSRTDTQYF. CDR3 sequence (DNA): TGTGCCAGCAGTGAGGGAACTAGCGGGCTTAGCCGTACAGATACGCAGTATTTT.

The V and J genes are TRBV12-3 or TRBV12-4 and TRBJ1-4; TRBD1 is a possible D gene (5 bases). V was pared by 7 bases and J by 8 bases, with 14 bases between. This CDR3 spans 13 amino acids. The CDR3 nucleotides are TGTGCCAGCATTTTCCGGGGGGGAGAAAAACTGTTTTTT. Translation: CASIFRGGEKLFF.

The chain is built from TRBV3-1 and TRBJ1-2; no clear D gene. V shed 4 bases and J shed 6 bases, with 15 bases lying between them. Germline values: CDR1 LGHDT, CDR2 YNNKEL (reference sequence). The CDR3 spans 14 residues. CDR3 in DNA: TGTGCCAGCAGCCCCTCGGACTACCTTCATGGCTACACCTTC. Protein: CASSPSDYLHGYTF.

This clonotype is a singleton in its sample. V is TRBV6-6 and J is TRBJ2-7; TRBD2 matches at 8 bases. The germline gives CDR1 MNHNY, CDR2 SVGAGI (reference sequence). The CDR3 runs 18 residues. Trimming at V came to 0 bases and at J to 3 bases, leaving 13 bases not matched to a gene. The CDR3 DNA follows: TGTGCCAGCAGTTACTCGAAGGCAGTCCGGGGGGGCCTCTACGAGCAGTACTTC. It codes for CASSYSKAVRGGLYEQYF.

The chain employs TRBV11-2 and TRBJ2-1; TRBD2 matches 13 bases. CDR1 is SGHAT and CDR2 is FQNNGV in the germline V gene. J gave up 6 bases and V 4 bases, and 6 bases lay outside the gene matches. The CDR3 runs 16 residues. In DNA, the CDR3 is TGTGCCAGCAGCTCGCCAGGGACTAGCGGGGTCAATGAGCAGTTCTTC. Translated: CASSSPGTSGVNEQFF. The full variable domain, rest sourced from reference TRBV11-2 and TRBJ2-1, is EAGVAQSPRYKIIEKRQSVAFWCNPISGHATLYWYQQILGQGPKLLIQFQNNGVVDDSQLPKDRFSAERLKGVDSTLKIQPAKLEDSAVYLCASSSPGTSGVNEQFFGPGTRLTVL.

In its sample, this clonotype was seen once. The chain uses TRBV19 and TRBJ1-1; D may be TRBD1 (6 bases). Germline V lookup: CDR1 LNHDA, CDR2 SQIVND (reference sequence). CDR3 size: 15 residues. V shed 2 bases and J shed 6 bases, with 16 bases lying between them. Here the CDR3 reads CASSIFGRGFSEAFF. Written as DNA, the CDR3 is TGTGCCAGTAGTATATTTGGCAGGGGATTTTCTGAAGCTTTCTTT.